This is a list of T cell receptor beta chains from one sample in a study of T-cell memory formation after mild COVID-19. From the 5' RACE reads, TCRdb called clonotypes with MiXCR, one entry per CDR3 protein. The sample gives about 430,000 distinct CDR3 sequences, approximately 24% of which show up once; around 9.5% is in the top ten. The specimen was PBMCs or a T cell subset sorted from them (not recorded which). The origin of the receptors is an adult woman who had mild COVID-19 (a few samples of this study predate the infection). Cell type and time point are not known. CDR3s include the opening cysteine and the closing phenylalanine or tryptophan. A D gene is named only where the DNA matches it firmly. Rows may omit the clone size; those that give it use once, few, many or a size class.

CDR3aa	CDR3nt	v_gene	j_gene	abundance	d_gene
CSARDGDRGLNEQFF	TGCAGTGCTAGGGACGGAGACAGGGGGTTAAATGAGCAGTTCTTC	TRBV20-1	TRBJ2-1	.	TRBD1
CASGLVEGQGKTPLHF	TGTGCTAGTGGTTTGGTGGAGGGACAGGGGAAAACGCCCCTCCACTTT	TRBV12-5	TRBJ1-6	.	TRBD1
CASSESRGDTIYF	TGTGCCAGCAGTGAATCCCGGGGAGACACCATATATTTT	TRBV25-1	TRBJ1-3	.	.
CASSLQPLRGQGTNTEAFF	TGTGCCAGCAGCTTACAACCCCTCCGAGGACAGGGGACGAACACTGAAGCTTTCTTT	TRBV7-9	TRBJ1-1	once	TRBD1
CSASWSGTGELFF	TGCAGTGCTAGTTGGTCAGGCACCGGGGAGCTGTTTTTT	TRBV20-1	TRBJ2-2	few	.
CATSDSGRMTDTQYF	TGTGCCACCAGTGATTCAGGGAGGATGACAGATACGCAGTATTTT	TRBV24-1	TRBJ2-3	.	.
CATSRSSSGEAFF	TGTGCCACCAGCAGATCCTCTTCAGGGGAAGCTTTCTTT	TRBV15	TRBJ1-1	few	.
CASSLGGDQETQYF	TGTGCCAGCAGCTTAGGAGGGGACCAAGAGACCCAGTACTTC	TRBV11-1	TRBJ2-5	.	.
CATSGEGMYSEQFF	TGTGCCACCAGTGGTGAGGGGATGTACAGTGAGCAGTTCTTC	TRBV24-1	TRBJ2-1	.	.
CASRPTGGYPGYTF	TGTGCCAGCAGACCGACAGGGGGCTACCCGGGCTACACCTTC	TRBV7-2	TRBJ1-2	few	TRBD1